This T cell receptor beta chain was documented in a study of T cell repertoires in cytomegalovirus infection. Trimming left V 6 bases short and J 0 bases short, with 13 bases between. Germline lookup yields CDR1 DFQATT and CDR2 SNEGSKA (reference sequence). The CDR3 is 14 amino acids. Each CDR3 protein gets one entry after TCRdb re-called the reads with MiXCR. The profile covers about 300,000 distinct CDR3 sequences, with roughly a quarter appearing a single time and around 14% taken by the ten largest. The clonotype comes from a human donor in good health (CMV status not recorded). Some clones in this sample may be carry-over from other donors' samples. The chain joins TRBV20-1 to TRBJ2-3, with D perhaps TRBD1 (8 bases). What was sequenced was PBMCs. Here the CDR3 DNA reads TGCAGTGCCAGCGGGACAGGAAGCACAGATACGCAGTATTTT. Translating it yields CSASGTGSTDTQYF.